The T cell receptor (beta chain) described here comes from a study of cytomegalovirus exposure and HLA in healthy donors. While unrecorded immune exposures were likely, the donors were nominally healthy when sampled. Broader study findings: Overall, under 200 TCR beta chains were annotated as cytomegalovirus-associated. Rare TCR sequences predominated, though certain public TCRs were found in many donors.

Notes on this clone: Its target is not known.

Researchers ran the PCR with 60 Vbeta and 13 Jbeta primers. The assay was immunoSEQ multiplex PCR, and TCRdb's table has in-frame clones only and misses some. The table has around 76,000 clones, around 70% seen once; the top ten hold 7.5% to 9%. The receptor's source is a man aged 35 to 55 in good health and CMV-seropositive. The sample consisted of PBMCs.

The CDR3 protein is CASSLFSASTNTAKNIQYF. The DNA of the CDR3 is TGTGCCAGCAGCTTATTTTCGGCTAGCACCAACACCGCCAAAAACATTCAGTACTTC. V gene TRBV7-6 combines with J gene TRBJ2-4, with TRBD2 as a possible D gene (5 bases). The V and J ends lost 2 bases and 1 base respectively, with 21 bases between them. CDR3 length: 19 amino acids. The germline CDR1 and CDR2 sequences are SGHVS and FNYEAQ.